This is a list of T cell receptor beta chains from one sample in a study of blood T cell repertoires in COVID-19. Data came from immunoSEQ multiplex PCR; TCRdb stores just in-frame clones and leaves some out. The data show fewer than 15,000 clones, approximately 86% seen once. The specimen sequenced was peripheral blood. These receptors all come from a human donor in a cohort sampled during active COVID-19. The CDR3 runs from the conserved cysteine through the conserved F or W. Fields, in order: J gene, V gene, clone size, D gene, CDR3 DNA, CDR3 protein. A D gene is named only where the DNA matches it firmly. Clone size, where shown, is once, few, many, or a class for clones that have expanded.

>TRBJ2-7|TRBV7-9|.|TRBD1
TGTGCCAGCAGCAGCTGGACAGGGCCGCTCGAGCAGTACTTC
CASSSWTGPLEQYF
>TRBJ1-2|TRBV4-2|.|.
TGTGCCAGCAGCCAAGGCCCTACAGGTGCCACTGGCTACACCTTC
CASSQGPTGATGYTF
>TRBJ1-1|TRBV5-6|.|.
TGTGCCAGCAGCCAGACCTTGGGGGCGGTCTCGGCTTTCTTT
CASSQTLGAVSAFF
>TRBJ2-5|TRBV7-9|.|.
TGTGCCAGCAGCCGCGTTTCGGGGCAAGAGACCCAGTACTTC
CASSRVSGQETQYF
>TRBJ1-6|TRBV27|.|TRBD1
TGTGCCAGCAGGACAGGGGACAATTCACCCCTCCACTTT
CASRTGDNSPLHF
>TRBJ2-5|TRBV6-5|.|TRBD1
TGTGCCAGCGGGAGACCAGGGGGAGAGACCCAGTACTTC
CASGRPGGETQYF
>TRBJ1-2|TRBV5-4|.|.
TGTGCCAGCAGGGACGGGGGGGCAGGGGCTAACTATGGCTACACCTTC
CASRDGGAGANYGYTF
>TRBJ2-6|TRBV6-2/TRBV6-3|.|.
TGTGCCAGCAGTTACCGACAGCATTACTCTGGGGCCAACGTCCTGACTTTC
CASSYRQHYSGANVLTF
>TRBJ2-2|TRBV4-3|few|TRBD2
TGCGCCAGCAGCCAATGGTTAGCGGGGGACGGGGAGCTGTTTTTT
CASSQWLAGDGELFF
>TRBJ2-3|TRBV19|once|.
TGTGCCAGTAGCCAAGGGGACACCCTAGGATCAGATACGCAGTATTTT
CASSQGDTLGSDTQYF